The 21 T cell receptor beta chains below come from one sample, sequenced in a study of T cell repertoires in cytomegalovirus infection. From the reads, TCRdb called clonotypes with MiXCR, one entry per CDR3 protein. In the table there are 60,000 to 85,000 distinct CDR3 sequences, about 23% of which are singletons. No antigen has been identified for these receptors. Specimen: PBMCs, sequenced either directly or after in vitro stimulation (not recorded which). Receptor source: a human donor in good health (CMV status not recorded). Some clones in this sample may be carry-over from other donors' samples.

This clonotype was seen ten or more times. This rearrangement joins TRBV5-1 to TRBJ1-1; the match to TRBD1 covers 7 bases. Germline V gene lookup returns CDR1 SGHRS and CDR2 YFSETQ. The V gene end was trimmed by 0 bases and the J gene end by 2 bases; junction bases not matched to a gene: 7. CDR3 length: 16 amino acids. This chain's CDR3 is CASSLGQGYSNTEAFF. Written as DNA, the CDR3 is TGCGCCAGCAGCTTGGGACAGGGATACTCCAACACTGAAGCTTTCTTT.

The J gene is TRBJ2-1, the V gene TRBV9, with D unresolved. Germline loops: CDR1 SGDLS, CDR2 YYNGEE. Trimming removed 1 base from V and 6 bases from J, with 5 bases in between. This CDR3 is built from 12 residues. In nucleotides, the CDR3 is TGTGCCAGCAGCGTAAGTCTCAATGAGCAGTTCTTC. Its translation is CASSVSLNEQFF.

The chain couples TRBV6-1 to TRBJ1-5; TRBD1 aligns across 7 bases. In germline, CDR1 is MNHNS, CDR2 SASEGT. The CDR3 spans 14 residues. J gave up 7 bases and V 6 bases, and 9 bases lay outside the gene matches. The CDR3 spells CASSFQGDSQPQHF. For the CDR3, the DNA is TGTGCCAGCAGCTTCCAGGGGGACAGCCAGCCCCAGCATTTT.

J is TRBJ1-1 and V is TRBV13; tentative D call: TRBD1 (6 bases). Trimming cost V 5 bases and J 7 bases, with 8 bases left between them. The length of the CDR3 is 11 residues. Germline loops: CDR1 PRHDT, CDR2 FYEKMQ (reference sequence). The CDR3 sequence is CASSRGGEAFF. The DNA of the CDR3 is TGTGCCAGCAGCCGAGGGGGTGAAGCTTTCTTT.

In DNA form, the CDR3 reads TGTGCCAGCAGCTTAGGGAGCGGGAGCTTCGTAGGTGAGCAGTTCTTC. Its translation is CASSLGSGSFVGEQFF. This chain joins TRBV11-2 and TRBJ2-1; TRBD2 matches 8 bases. The CDR3 has 16 residues. Per germline, CDR1 SGHAT and CDR2 FQNNGV. The junction had 11 bases not matched to a gene; V was cut back by 1 base and J by 9 bases.

This clonotype was seen many times. The chain employs TRBV7-2 and TRBJ2-7, with D maybe TRBD1 (5 bases). Germline CDR1 reads SGHTA; CDR2 reads FQGNSA. CDR3 length: 14 amino acids. Trimming took off 1 base at V and 3 bases at J, with 10 bases between the two ends. CDR3 in DNA: TGTGCCAGCAGCTTAGTCGACAGCGTCTACGAGCAGTACGTC. As protein: CASSLVDSVYEQYV.

This chain connects TRBV5-4 to TRBJ2-2; D might be TRBD1 or TRBD2, each matching 6 bases. The CDR3 runs 13 residues. The germline V gene encodes CDR1 SGHNT and CDR2 YYREEE (reference sequence). V dropped 10 bases and J dropped 6 bases, with 16 bases sitting between them. The CDR3 spells CAGGGERAGELFF. In nucleotides, the CDR3 is TGTGCCGGGGGCGGGGAGAGGGCCGGGGAGCTGTTTTTT. Combining the CDR3 with reference TRBV5-4 and TRBJ2-2 gives the whole variable domain ETGVTQSPTHLIKTRGQQVTLRCSSQSGHNTVSWYQQALGQGPQFIFQYYREEENGRGNFPPRFSGLQFPNYSSELNVNALELDDSALYLCAGGGERAGELFFGEGSRLTVL.

This clonotype was picked up a small number of times. The chain joins TRBV11-2 to TRBJ2-3, with 8 bases lining up with TRBD2. Trimming took 0 bases from V and 8 from J; bases not matched to a gene: 7. The germline CDR1 and CDR2 sequences are SGHAT and FQNNGV. This CDR3 is 15 amino acids long. This CDR3 is CASSLEVAGRGTQYF. CDR3 nucleotide sequence: TGTGCCAGCAGCTTAGAGGTAGCGGGACGAGGTACGCAGTATTTT.

V is TRBV27 and J is TRBJ2-1, with TRBD2 matching over 7 bases. The CDR3 is made up of 16 amino acids. The trim removed 5 bases at V and 3 bases at J, leaving 10 bases unmatched. Germline V CDR1 and CDR2: MNHEY, SMNVEV (reference sequence). This chain's CDR3 is CASSRPGLQNYNEQFF. The CDR3 DNA reads as TGTGCCAGCAGTAGGCCGGGACTACAAAACTACAATGAGCAGTTCTTC.

The rearrangement joins TRBV27 to TRBJ1-4; D is ambiguous. The V gene lost 3 bases and the J gene lost 5 bases, with 7 bases spanning the gap. Germline loops: CDR1 MNHEY, CDR2 SMNVEV (reference sequence). The CDR3 has 13 amino acids. CDR3 sequence reads: CASSFTRNEKLFF. CDR3 sequence (DNA): TGTGCCAGCAGTTTCACTAGGAATGAAAAACTGTTTTTT.

This sequence joins TRBV5-6 and TRBJ1-1; D call uncertain. Germline values: CDR1 SGHDT, CDR2 YYEEEE. This CDR3 has 11 amino acids. Trimming shortened V by 1 base and J by 6 bases, and 4 bases separated the two germline ends. The CDR3 loop is CASSLFAEAFF. The CDR3 DNA sequence: TGTGCCAGCAGCTTGTTCGCTGAAGCTTTCTTT. The full variable domain, its missing parts supplied by reference TRBV5-6 and TRBJ1-1, is DAGVTQSPTHLIKTRGQQVTLRCSPKSGHDTVSWYQQALGQGPQFIFQYYEEEERQRGNFPDRFSGHQFPNYSSELNVNALLLGDSALYLCASSLFAEAFFGQGTRLTVV.

This clonotype was seen many times. This rearrangement joins TRBV11-2 to TRBJ1-1; tentative D call: TRBD1 (5 bases). Germline CDR1 and CDR2: SGHAT and FQNNGV. V was trimmed by 5 bases and J by 0 bases, leaving 7 bases between them. The CDR3 consists of 13 residues. CDR3 loop: CASSATVNTEAFF. Written as DNA, the CDR3 is TGTGCCAGCAGCGCGACAGTGAACACTGAAGCTTTCTTT.

In this sample, this clonotype turned up a few times. The CDR3 is CASSPRTEAYEQYF. DNA for the CDR3: TGTGCCAGCTCACCACGGACAGAAGCCTACGAGCAGTACTTC. The V call is TRBV18, the J call TRBJ2-7, with D maybe TRBD1 (6 bases). V was shortened by 1 base and J by 2 bases, with 9 bases between the two germline ends. Germline-derived CDR1 and CDR2 are KGHSH and LQKENI. CDR3 length: 14 amino acids.

The chain has TRBV4-3 and TRBJ1-1; D is uncertain. The germline V gene has CDR1 LGHNA and CDR2 YSLEER. Trimming stripped 2 bases from V and 4 bases from J, with 8 bases between. The CDR3 is 13 amino acids. The CDR3 DNA is TGCGCCAGCAGCCAAATGGCGGGCACTGAAGCTTTCTTT. Its translation is CASSQMAGTEAFF.

The gene calls are TRBV19 and TRBJ2-1; weak D call: TRBD2 (6 bases). The CDR3 extends over 17 amino acids. Trimming took 4 bases from V and 0 from J, leaving 16 bases between them. The germline V gene has CDR1 LNHDA and CDR2 SQIVND (reference sequence). This CDR3 is CASSTQAAGVSYNEQFF. As DNA, the CDR3 is TGTGCCAGTAGTACACAAGCAGCGGGCGTCTCCTACAATGAGCAGTTCTTC. Based on the CDR3 plus reference TRBV19 and TRBJ2-1, the full variable domain is DGGITQSPKYLFRKEGQNVTLSCEQNLNHDAMYWYRQDPGQGLRLIYYSQIVNDFQKGDIAEGYSVSREKKESFPLTVTSAQKNPTAFYLCASSTQAAGVSYNEQFFGPGTRLTVL.

This chain uses TRBV28 with TRBJ2-1, with 12 bases aligning to TRBD2. The CDR3 has 16 residues. The J segment lost 6 bases and the V segment lost 4 bases, leaving 7 bases of the junction unmatched. Germline CDR1 and CDR2: MDHEN and SYDVKM. The CDR3 protein is CASSSRTSGVVNEQFF. The CDR3 nucleotides read TGTGCCAGCAGTTCACGGACTAGCGGGGTAGTCAATGAGCAGTTCTTC.

This clonotype showed up just a few times. The genes are TRBV2 and TRBJ2-1; 12 bases line up with TRBD2. This CDR3 contains 15 residues. Trimming removed 2 bases from V and 6 bases from J; junction bases left unmatched: 2. CDR1 is SNHLY and CDR2 is FYNNEI in the germline V gene. CDR3 bases: TGTGCCAGCAGTGAACGGACTAGCGGGGTCAATGAGCAGTTCTTC. This sequence encodes CASSERTSGVNEQFF.

This sequence joins TRBV7-2 and TRBJ1-6; the match to TRBD1 covers 10 bases. The CDR3 is 14 residues long. V lost 4 bases and J lost 7; bases outside the gene matches: 1. In germline, CDR1 is SGHTA, CDR2 FQGNSA. The CDR3 DNA sequence: TGTGCCAGCAGCTCGGGACAGGGGAATTCACCCCTCCACTTT. Protein product: CASSSGQGNSPLHF.

There are many counts of this clonotype. The chain combines TRBV7-2 with TRBJ2-1; D may match TRBD1 or TRBD2 (7 bases each). V was pared by 0 bases and J by 10 bases, with 19 bases between. Germline CDR1 SGHTA, CDR2 FQGNSA. The length of the CDR3 is 16 residues. The CDR3 DNA reads as TGTGCCAGCAGCTTAGCGCGTGGGAGGGGGCCCCGGGAGCAGTTCTTC. Amino acid sequence: CASSLARGRGPREQFF.

This clonotype was detected a few times. The rearrangement uses TRBV12-3 or TRBV12-4 and TRBJ1-5; no definite D call. V gave up 2 bases and J gave up 6 bases, with 5 bases separating them. This CDR3 is 12 amino acids long. This CDR3 reads CASSLLSQPQHF. DNA for the CDR3: TGTGCCAGCAGTTTACTGAGTCAGCCCCAGCATTTT.

In this sample, this clonotype turned up a few times. The rearrangement joins TRBV12-3 or TRBV12-4 to TRBJ2-1; the D gene is possibly TRBD2 (6 bases). The CDR3 contains 15 residues. The ends were cut back, 7 bases at V and 7 bases at J, with 20 bases in the middle. CDR3: CASTPPGTFVNEQFF. The CDR3 DNA reads TGTGCCAGCACCCCACCAGGGACTTTTGTAAATGAGCAGTTCTTC.